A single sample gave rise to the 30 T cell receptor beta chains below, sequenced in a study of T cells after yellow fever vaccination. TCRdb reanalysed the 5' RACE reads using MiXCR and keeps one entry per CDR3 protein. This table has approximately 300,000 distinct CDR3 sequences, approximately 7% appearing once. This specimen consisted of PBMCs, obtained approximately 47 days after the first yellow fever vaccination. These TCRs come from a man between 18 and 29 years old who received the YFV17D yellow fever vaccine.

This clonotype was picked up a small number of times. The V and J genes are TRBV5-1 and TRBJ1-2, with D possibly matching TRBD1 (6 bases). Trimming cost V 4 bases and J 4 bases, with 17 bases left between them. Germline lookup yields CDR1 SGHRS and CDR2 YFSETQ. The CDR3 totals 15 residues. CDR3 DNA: TGCGCCAGCAGCCCGGAAACAGGGAGCCTCTATGGCTACACCTTC. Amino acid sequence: CASSPETGSLYGYTF.

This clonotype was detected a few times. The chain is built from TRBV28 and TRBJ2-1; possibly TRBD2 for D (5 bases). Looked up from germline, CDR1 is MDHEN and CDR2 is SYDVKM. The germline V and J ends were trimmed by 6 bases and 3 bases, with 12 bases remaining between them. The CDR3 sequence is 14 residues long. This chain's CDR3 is CASRPPRVYNEQFF. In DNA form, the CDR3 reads TGTGCCAGCAGGCCCCCGCGGGTCTACAATGAGCAGTTCTTC.

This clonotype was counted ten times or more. CDR3: CASSLALAGANTEAFF. In DNA, the CDR3 is TGTGCCAGCAGCTTAGCGCTGGCAGGGGCGAACACTGAAGCTTTCTTT. V and J are TRBV7-9 and TRBJ1-1; D may be TRBD1 (6 bases). The CDR3 spans 16 residues. V was clipped by 0 bases and J by 1 base, with 12 bases between them. CDR1 is SEHNR and CDR2 is FQNEAQ in the germline V gene (reference sequence).

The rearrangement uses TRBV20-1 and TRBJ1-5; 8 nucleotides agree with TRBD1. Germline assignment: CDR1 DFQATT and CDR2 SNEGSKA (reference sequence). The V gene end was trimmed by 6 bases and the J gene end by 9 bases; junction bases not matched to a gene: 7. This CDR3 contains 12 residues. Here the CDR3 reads CSASGGRWPQHF. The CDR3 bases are TGCAGTGCCTCAGGGGGCCGGTGGCCCCAGCATTTT.

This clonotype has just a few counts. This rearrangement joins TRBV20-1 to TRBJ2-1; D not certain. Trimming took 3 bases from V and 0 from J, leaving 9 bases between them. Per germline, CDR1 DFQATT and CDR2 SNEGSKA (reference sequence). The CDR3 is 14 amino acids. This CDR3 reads CSASWSSSYNEQFF. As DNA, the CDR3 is TGCAGTGCTAGTTGGTCAAGCTCCTACAATGAGCAGTTCTTC.

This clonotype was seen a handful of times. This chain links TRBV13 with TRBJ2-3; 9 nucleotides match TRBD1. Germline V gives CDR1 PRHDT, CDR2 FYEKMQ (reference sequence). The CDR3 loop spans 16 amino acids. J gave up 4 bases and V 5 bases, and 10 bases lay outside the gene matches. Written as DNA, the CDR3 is TGTGCCAGCAGCCGGAACCGGGACAGGGATGCAGATACGCAGTATTTT. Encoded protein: CASSRNRDRDADTQYF.

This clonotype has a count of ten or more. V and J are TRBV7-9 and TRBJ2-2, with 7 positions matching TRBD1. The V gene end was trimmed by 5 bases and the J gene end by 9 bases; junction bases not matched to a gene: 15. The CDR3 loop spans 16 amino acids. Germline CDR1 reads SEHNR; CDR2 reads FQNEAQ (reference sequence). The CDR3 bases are TGTGCCAGCAGCCCCTCCCGGACAGGATTAGAAAGGGAGCTGTTTTTT. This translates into CASSPSRTGLERELFF.

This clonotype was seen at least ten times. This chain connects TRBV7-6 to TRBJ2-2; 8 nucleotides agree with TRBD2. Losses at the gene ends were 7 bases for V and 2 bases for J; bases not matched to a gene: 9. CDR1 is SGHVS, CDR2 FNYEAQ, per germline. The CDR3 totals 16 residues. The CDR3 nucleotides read TGTGCCAGCAATCCTTGGCGGGGGGCCAACACCGGGGAGCTGTTTTTT. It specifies CASNPWRGANTGELFF. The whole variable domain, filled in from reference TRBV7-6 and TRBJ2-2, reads GAGVSQSPRYKVTKRGQDVALRCDPISGHVSLYWYRQALGQGPEFLTYFNYEAQQDKSGLPNDRFSAERPEGSISTLTIQRTEQRDSAMYRCASNPWRGANTGELFFGEGSRLTVL.

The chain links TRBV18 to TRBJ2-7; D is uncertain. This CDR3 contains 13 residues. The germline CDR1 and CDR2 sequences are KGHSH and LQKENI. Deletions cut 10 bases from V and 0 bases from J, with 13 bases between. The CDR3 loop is CATRPTSSYEQYV. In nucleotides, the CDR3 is TGTGCCACCAGACCGACCAGCTCCTACGAGCAGTACGTC.

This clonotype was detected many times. In nucleotides, the CDR3 is TGCGCCAGCAGCTTAGACACGTCCTACAATGAGCAGTTCTTC. Its translation: CASSLDTSYNEQFF. This chain connects TRBV5-1 to TRBJ2-1; no clear D gene. Germline values: CDR1 SGHRS, CDR2 YFSETQ. The CDR3 is 14 residues long. The V end lost 2 bases, the J end lost 1 base, and 7 bases lay between the germline ends.

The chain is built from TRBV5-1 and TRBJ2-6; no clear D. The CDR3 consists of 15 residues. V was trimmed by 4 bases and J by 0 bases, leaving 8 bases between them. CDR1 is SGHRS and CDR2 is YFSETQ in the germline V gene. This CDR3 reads CASSALFSGANVLTF. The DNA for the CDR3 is TGCGCCAGCAGCGCACTCTTCTCTGGGGCCAACGTCCTGACTTTC. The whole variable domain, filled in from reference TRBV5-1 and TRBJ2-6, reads KAGVTQTPRYLIKTRGQQVTLSCSPISGHRSVSWYQQTPGQGLQFLFEYFSETQRNKGNFPGRFSGRQFSNSRSEMNVSTLELGDSALYLCASSALFSGANVLTFGAGSRLTVL.

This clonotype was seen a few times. CDR3 protein: CASSFTFRTEAFF. CDR3 bases: TGTGCCAGCAGTTTTACTTTTAGGACTGAAGCTTTCTTT. The chain has TRBV27 and TRBJ1-1, with no clear D. V was pared by 3 bases and J by 5 bases, with 10 bases between. In germline, CDR1 is MNHEY, CDR2 SMNVEV (reference sequence). The CDR3 covers 13 residues.

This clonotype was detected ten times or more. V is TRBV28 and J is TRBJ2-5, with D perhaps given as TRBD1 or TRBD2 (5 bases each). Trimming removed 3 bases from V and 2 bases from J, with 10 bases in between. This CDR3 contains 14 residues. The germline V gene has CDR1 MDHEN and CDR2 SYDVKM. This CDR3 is CASSFMGEQETQYF. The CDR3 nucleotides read TGTGCCAGCAGTTTCATGGGGGAACAAGAGACCCAGTACTTC. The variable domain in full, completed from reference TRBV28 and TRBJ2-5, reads DVKVTQSSRYLVKRTGEKVFLECVQDMDHENMFWYRQDPGLGLRLIYFSYDVKMKEKGDIPEGYSVSREKKERFSLILESASTNQTSMYLCASSFMGEQETQYFGPGTRLLVL.

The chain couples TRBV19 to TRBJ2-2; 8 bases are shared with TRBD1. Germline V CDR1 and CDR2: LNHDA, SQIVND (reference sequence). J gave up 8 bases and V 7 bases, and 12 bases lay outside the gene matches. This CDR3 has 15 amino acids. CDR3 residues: CASTPGPGGLGELFF. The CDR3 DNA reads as TGTGCCAGTACCCCCGGCCCAGGGGGCTTAGGGGAGCTGTTTTTT.

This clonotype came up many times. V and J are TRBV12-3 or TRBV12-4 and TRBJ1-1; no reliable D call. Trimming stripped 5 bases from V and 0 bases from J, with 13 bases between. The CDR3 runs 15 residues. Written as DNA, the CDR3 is TGTGCCAGCAGTCCCTCGGGGAGCATGAACACTGAAGCTTTCTTT. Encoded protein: CASSPSGSMNTEAFF.

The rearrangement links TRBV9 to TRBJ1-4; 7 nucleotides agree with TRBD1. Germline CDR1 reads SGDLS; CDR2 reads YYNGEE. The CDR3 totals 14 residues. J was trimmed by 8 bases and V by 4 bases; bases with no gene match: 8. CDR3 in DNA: TGTGCCAGCAGCCCGCGACAGGGATCCGAAAAACTGTTTTTT. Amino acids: CASSPRQGSEKLFF.

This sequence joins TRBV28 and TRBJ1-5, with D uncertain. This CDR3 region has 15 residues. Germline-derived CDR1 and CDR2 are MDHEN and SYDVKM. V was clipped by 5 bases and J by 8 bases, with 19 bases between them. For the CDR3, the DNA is TGTGCCAGCAGTGCTGGATCCCCGGCAGATAAGCCCCAGCATTTT. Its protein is CASSAGSPADKPQHF.

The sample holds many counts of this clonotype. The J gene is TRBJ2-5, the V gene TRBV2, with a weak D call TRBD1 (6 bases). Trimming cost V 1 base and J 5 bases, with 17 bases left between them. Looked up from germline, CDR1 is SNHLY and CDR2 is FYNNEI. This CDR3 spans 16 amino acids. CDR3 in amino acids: CASSEGYRVYDETQYF. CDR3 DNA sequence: TGTGCCAGCAGTGAAGGATACAGGGTTTATGACGAGACCCAGTACTTC.

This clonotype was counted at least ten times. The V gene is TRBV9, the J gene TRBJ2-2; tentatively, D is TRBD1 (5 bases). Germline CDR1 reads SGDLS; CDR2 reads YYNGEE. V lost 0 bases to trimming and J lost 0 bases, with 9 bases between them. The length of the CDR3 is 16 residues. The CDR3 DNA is TGTGCCAGCAGCGTAGATTGGACACCGAACACCGGGGAGCTGTTTTTT. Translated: CASSVDWTPNTGELFF.

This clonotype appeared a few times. The CDR3 loop is CASRGEGTASYEQYF. DNA of the CDR3: TGTGCCAGCAGGGGGGAGGGGACAGCCTCCTACGAGCAGTACTTC. The chain uses TRBV2 and TRBJ2-7; either TRBD1 or TRBD2 may supply D (7 bases each). The CDR3 length is 15 residues. Germline V gives CDR1 SNHLY, CDR2 FYNNEI. V dropped 6 bases and J dropped 0 bases, with 15 bases sitting between them.

CDR3 region: CASSVPPARGTLHQPQHF. CDR3 nucleotide sequence: TGTGCCAGTAGTGTCCCCCCCGCCAGGGGCACTCTCCATCAGCCCCAGCATTTT. The chain couples TRBV19 to TRBJ1-5; D might be TRBD1 (6 bases). From germline, CDR1 is LNHDA and CDR2 SQIVND (reference sequence). Deletions cut 5 bases from V and 5 bases from J, with 25 bases between. This CDR3 contains 18 residues.

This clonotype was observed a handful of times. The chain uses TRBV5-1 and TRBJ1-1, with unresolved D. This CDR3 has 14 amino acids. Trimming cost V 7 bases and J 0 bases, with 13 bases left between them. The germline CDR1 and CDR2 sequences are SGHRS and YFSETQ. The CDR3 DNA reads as TGCGCCAGCTCACAACTGGCGGTGAACACTGAAGCTTTCTTT. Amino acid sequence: CASSQLAVNTEAFF. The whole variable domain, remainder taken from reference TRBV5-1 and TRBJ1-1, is KAGVTQTPRYLIKTRGQQVTLSCSPISGHRSVSWYQQTPGQGLQFLFEYFSETQRNKGNFPGRFSGRQFSNSRSEMNVSTLELGDSALYLCASSQLAVNTEAFFGQGTRLTVV.

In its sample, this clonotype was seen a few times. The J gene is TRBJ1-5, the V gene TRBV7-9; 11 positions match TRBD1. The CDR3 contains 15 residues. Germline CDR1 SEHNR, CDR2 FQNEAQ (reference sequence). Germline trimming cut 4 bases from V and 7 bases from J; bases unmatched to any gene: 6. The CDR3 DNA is TGTGCCAGCAGCTCCGGACAGGGGGCTTGGCAGCCCCAGCATTTT. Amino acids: CASSSGQGAWQPQHF.

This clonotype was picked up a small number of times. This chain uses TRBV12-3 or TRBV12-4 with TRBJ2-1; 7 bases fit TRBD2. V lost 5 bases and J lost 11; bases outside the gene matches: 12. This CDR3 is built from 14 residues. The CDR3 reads CASSGSLALPQQFF. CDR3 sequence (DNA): TGTGCCAGCAGTGGATCACTAGCGCTCCCACAGCAGTTCTTC.

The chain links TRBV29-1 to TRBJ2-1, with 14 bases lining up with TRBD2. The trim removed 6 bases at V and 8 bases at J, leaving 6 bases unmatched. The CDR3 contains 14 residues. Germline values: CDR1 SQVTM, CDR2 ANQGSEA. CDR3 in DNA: TGCAGCGTGAAGGGACTAGCGGGGGATGATGAGCAGTTCTTC. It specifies CSVKGLAGDDEQFF.

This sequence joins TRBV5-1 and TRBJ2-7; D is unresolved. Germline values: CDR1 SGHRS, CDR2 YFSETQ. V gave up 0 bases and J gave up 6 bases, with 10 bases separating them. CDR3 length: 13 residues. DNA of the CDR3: TGCGCCAGCAGCTTGGTCGTTGGTTTCGAGCAGTACTTC. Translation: CASSLVVGFEQYF.

This CDR3 is CASSPFGTGDGGYTF. CDR3 nucleotide sequence: TGTGCCAGCTCACCGTTTGGGACAGGGGACGGCGGCTACACCTTC. The rearrangement joins TRBV18 to TRBJ1-2, with 10 bases aligning to TRBD1. V lost 3 bases to trimming and J lost 8 bases; unmatched junction nucleotides: 9. This CDR3 is built from 15 residues. CDR1 is KGHSH, CDR2 LQKENI, per germline.

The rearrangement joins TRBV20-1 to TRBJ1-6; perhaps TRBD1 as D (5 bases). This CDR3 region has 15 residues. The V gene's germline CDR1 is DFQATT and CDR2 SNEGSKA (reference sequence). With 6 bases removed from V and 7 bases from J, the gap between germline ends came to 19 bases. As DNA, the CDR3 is TGCAGTGCGTTGCAGGGTTATTCGGGGAATTCACCCCTCCACTTT. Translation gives CSALQGYSGNSPLHF.

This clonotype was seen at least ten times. CDR3 bases: TGTGCCAGCAGTTTAAGGGGGCTGGAAAGAGATACGCAGTATTTT. It yields the protein CASSLRGLERDTQYF. The chain is built from TRBV28 and TRBJ2-3; 7 positions agree with TRBD1. The V segment lost 2 bases and the J segment 5 bases; nucleotides outside the gene matches: 7. The V gene's germline CDR1 is MDHEN and CDR2 SYDVKM. CDR3 length: 15 residues.

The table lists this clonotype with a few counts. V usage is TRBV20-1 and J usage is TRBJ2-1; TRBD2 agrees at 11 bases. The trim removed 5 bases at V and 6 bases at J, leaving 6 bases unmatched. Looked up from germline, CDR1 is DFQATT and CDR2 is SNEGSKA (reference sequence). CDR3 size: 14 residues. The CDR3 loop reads CSAVLAGGGNEQFF. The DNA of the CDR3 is TGCAGTGCTGTCCTAGCGGGGGGCGGCAATGAGCAGTTCTTC.